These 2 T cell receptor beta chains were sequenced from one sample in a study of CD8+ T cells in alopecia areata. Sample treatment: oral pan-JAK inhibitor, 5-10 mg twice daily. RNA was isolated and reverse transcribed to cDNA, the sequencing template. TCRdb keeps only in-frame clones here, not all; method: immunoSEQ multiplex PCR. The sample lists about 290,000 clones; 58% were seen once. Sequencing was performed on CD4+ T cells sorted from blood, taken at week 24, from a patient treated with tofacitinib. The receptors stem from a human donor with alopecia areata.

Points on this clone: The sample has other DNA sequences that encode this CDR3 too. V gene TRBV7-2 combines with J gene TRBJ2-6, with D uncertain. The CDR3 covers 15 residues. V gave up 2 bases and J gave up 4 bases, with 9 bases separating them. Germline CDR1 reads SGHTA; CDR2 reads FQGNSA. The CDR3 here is CASSLRGSGANVLTF. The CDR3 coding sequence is TGTGCCAGCAGCTTAAGAGGATCAGGGGCCAACGTCCTGACTTTC. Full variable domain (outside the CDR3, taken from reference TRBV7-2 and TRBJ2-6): GAGVSQSPSNKVTEKGKDVELRCDPISGHTALYWYRQSLGQGLEFLIYFQGNSAPDKSGLPSDRFSAERTGGSVSTLTIQRTQQEDSAVYLCASSLRGSGANVLTFGAGSRLTVL.

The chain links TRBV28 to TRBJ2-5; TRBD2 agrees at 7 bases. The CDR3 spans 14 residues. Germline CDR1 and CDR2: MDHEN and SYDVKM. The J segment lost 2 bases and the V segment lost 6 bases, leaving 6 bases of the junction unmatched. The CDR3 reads CASRGRGVQETQYF. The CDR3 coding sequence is TGTGCCAGCAGGGGACGGGGGGTACAAGAGACCCAGTACTTC.